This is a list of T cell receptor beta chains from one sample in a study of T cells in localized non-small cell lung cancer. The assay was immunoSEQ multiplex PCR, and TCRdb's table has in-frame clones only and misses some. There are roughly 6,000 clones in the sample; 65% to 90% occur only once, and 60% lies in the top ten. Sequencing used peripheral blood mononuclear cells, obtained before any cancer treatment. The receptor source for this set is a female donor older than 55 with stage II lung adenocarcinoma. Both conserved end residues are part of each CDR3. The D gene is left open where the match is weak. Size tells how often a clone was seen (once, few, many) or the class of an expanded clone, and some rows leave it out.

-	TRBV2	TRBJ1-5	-	CASRGVGNQPQHF	TGTGCCAGCCGGGGGGTGGGCAATCAGCCCCAGCATTTT
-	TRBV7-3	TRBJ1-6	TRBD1	CASSTDRGPNSPLHF	TGTGCCAGCAGCACCGACAGGGGACCTAATTCACCCCTCCACTTT
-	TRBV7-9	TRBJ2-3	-	CASSLEADFTDTQYF	TGTGCCAGCAGCTTAGAAGCGGACTTCACAGATACGCAGTATTTT
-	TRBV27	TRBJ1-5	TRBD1	CASSRQGDQPQHF	TGTGCCAGCAGCCGACAGGGGGATCAGCCCCAGCATTTT
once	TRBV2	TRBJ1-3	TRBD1	CASSLDRAGNTIYF	TGTGCCAGCAGCCTCGACAGGGCTGGAAACACCATATATTTT
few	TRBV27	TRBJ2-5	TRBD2	CASSQGLAGLEETQYF	TGTGCCAGCAGTCAAGGACTAGCGGGCTTAGAAGAGACCCAGTACTTC
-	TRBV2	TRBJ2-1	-	CASRKGHNNEQFF	TGTGCCAGCAGGAAGGGACACAACAATGAGCAGTTCTTC
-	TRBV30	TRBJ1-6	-	CAWTVTGNSPLHF	TGTGCCTGGACGGTCACGGGAAATTCACCCCTCCACTTT
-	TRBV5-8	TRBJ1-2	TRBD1	CASSLFGTGGYGYTF	TGTGCCAGCAGCTTGTTTGGGACAGGGGGTTATGGCTACACCTTC
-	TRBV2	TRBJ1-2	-	CASSEGIRGTYGYTF	TGTGCCAGCAGTGAGGGTATAAGGGGAACCTATGGCTACACCTTC
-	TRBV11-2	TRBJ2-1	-	CASSPKDSSYNEQFF	TGTGCCAGCAGCCCGAAGGACAGCTCCTACAATGAGCAGTTCTTC
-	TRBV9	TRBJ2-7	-	CASSVADGILYEQYF	TGTGCCAGCAGCGTAGCCGATGGGATCCTCTACGAGCAGTACTTC
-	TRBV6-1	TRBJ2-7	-	CASSIPGFFYEQYF	TGTGCCAGCAGTATCCCAGGGTTTTTCTACGAGCAGTACTTC
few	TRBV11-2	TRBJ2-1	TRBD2	CASSSLGLAGVDEQFF	TGTGCCAGCAGCTCTCTCGGACTAGCGGGAGTGGATGAGCAGTTCTTC
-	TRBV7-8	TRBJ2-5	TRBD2	CASSLNQVGEGETQYF	TGTGCCAGCAGCTTAAACCAGGTCGGGGAGGGAGAGACCCAGTACTTC
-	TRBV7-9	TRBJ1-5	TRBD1	CASSIRGQPQHF	TGTGCCAGCAGCATCAGGGGGCAGCCCCAGCATTTT
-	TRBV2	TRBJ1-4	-	CASMGVGRSPATNEKLFF	TGTGCCAGCATGGGCGTAGGACGGAGCCCTGCAACTAATGAAAAACTGTTTTTT
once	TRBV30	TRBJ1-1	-	CAWTRRGMNTEAFF	TGTGCCTGGACAAGGCGGGGGATGAACACTGAAGCTTTCTTT
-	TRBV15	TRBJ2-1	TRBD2	CATSRDGLAGPNEQFF	TGTGCCACCAGCAGAGACGGACTAGCGGGCCCTAATGAGCAGTTCTTC
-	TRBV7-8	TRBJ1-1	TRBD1	CASSLRDRREAFF	TGTGCCAGCAGCTTAAGGGACAGAAGAGAAGCTTTCTTT
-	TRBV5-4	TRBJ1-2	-	CASSLGADSPYGYTF	TGTGCCAGCAGCTTGGGGGCGGACTCTCCCTATGGCTACACCTTC
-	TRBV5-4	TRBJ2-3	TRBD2	CASSPSLAGSGDTQYF	TGTGCCAGCAGCCCCTCCCTAGCGGGGAGTGGAGATACGCAGTATTTT
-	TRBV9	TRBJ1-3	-	CASSTRQAPSGNTIYF	TGTGCCAGCAGCACCCGACAGGCGCCCTCTGGAAACACCATATATTTT
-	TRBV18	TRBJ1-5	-	CASSLRVNDQPQHF	TGTGCCAGCTCACTCAGGGTTAATGATCAGCCCCAGCATTTT
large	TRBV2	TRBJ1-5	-	CASMGLRQANQPQHF	TGTGCCAGCATGGGGTTAAGACAGGCGAATCAGCCCCAGCATTTT
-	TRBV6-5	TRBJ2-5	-	CASRKTVQETQYF	TGTGCCAGCAGAAAGACAGTACAAGAGACCCAGTACTTC
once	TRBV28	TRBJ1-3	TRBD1	CASSRGQGVRNTIYF	TGTGCCAGCAGCCGGGGACAGGGAGTGAGAAACACCATATATTTT
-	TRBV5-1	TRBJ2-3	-	CASSFSGASTDTQYF	TGCGCCAGCAGCTTTAGCGGTGCCAGCACAGATACGCAGTATTTT
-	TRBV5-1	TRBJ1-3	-	CASSLTTGSAGNTIYF	TGCGCCAGCAGCTTAACCACAGGGAGCGCTGGAAACACCATATATTTT